This T cell receptor beta chain came from a study of cytomegalovirus exposure and HLA in healthy donors. Overall study findings and caveats: Equally common other TCR beta chains were less clonally expanded than HLA-associated ones, a later analysis found. Judged likely to be a sequencing artifact was a cluster of highly shared sequence variants. Among TCR beta chains, those listed as cytomegalovirus-associated numbered over 150.

Turning to this clone: What it binds is unknown.

This PCR relied on a set of 60 Vbeta primers and 13 Jbeta primers. Some clones are missing from TCRdb's copy, which holds only in-frame ones; the method was immunoSEQ multiplex PCR. Recorded for this sample: some 39,000 clones. The CDR3 length is 14 residues. CDR1 MGHRA and CDR2 YSYEKL come from the germline V gene. V lost 4 bases and J 5 bases, leaving 15 bases between the germline ends. This TCR was recovered from a man aged 25-45 years in good health and CMV-seronegative. The sample taken for sequencing was PBMCs. The genes are TRBV4-1 and TRBJ2-7, with D possibly TRBD1 on 6 matching bases. The CDR3 DNA sequence: TGCGCCAGCAGCCGGGGTCAGGGGTCCGACGAGCAGTACTTC. Translated, it gives CASSRGQGSDEQYF.